This T cell receptor (beta chain) was sequenced during a study of blood T cell repertoires in COVID-19. Study-level background: From the United States, Italy and Spain came samples of acute and convalescent COVID-19. Sources were T cells, B-cell-depleted T cells, or PBMCs; the material itself was cDNA or gDNA.

Per the original data handling: From reference gene primer amplification, estimates of nucleated cell counts were derived. Sequencing was performed with immunoSEQ multiplex PCR; in TCRdb, only in-frame clones are kept and a portion is missing. V and J calls and clone size are those listed in that table; D and trimming were worked out from the DNA. This table has some 120,000 clones, about three quarters appearing once. This CDR3 is built from 16 residues. The V gene's germline CDR1 is LNHDA and CDR2 SQIVND (reference sequence). Trimming pared 2 bases from V and 3 bases from J, leaving 17 bases between.

J is TRBJ2-7 and V is TRBV19; tentative D call: TRBD2 (6 bases). The sequencing sample was made of peripheral blood. The sequence was collected from a human donor with acute or convalescent COVID-19. The donor label of this sample is uncertain. The CDR3 is CASSICGETPDYEQYV. The CDR3 nucleotides are TGTGCCAGTAGTATATGCGGGGAGACACCAGACTACGAGCAGTACGTC.